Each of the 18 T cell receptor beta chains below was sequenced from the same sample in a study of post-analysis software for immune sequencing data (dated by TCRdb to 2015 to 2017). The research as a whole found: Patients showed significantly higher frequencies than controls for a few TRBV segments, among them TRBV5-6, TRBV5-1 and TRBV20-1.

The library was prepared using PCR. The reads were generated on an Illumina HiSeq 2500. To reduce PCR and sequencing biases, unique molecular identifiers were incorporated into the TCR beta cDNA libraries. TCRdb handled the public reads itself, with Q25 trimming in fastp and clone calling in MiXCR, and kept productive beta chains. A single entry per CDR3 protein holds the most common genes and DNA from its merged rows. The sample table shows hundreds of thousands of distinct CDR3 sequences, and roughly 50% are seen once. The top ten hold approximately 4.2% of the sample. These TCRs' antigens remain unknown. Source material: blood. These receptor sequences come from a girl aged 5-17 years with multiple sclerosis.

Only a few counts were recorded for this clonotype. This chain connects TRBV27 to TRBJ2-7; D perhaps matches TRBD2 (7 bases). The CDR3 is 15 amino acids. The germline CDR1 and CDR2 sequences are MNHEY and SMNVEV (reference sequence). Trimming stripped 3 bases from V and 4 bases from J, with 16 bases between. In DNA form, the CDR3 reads TGTGCCAGCAGTTTGGGGGGGGGACAACCTTACGAGCAGTACTTC. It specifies CASSLGGGQPYEQYF.

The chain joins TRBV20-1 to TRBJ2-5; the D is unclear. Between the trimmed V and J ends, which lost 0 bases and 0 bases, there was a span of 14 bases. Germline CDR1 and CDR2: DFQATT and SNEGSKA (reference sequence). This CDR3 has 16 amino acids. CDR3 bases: TGCAGTGCTAGAGATCTTGAGTCCAGGTACCAAGAGACCCAGTACTTC. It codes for CSARDLESRYQETQYF.

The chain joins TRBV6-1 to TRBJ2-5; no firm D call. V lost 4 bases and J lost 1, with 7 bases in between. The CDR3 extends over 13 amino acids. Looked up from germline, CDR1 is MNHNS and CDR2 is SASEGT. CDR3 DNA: TGTGCCAGCAGTGGGCGCGCCCAAGAGACCCAGTACTTC. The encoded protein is CASSGRAQETQYF.

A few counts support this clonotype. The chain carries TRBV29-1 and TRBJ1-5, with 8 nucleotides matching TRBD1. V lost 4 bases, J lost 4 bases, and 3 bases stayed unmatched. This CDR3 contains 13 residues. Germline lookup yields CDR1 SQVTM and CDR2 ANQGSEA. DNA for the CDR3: TGCAGCGTTGCGGACAGGGCAAATCAGCCCCAGCATTTT. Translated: CSVADRANQPQHF. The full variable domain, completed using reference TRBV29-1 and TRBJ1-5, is SAVISQKPSRDICQRGTSLTIQCQVDSQVTMMFWYRQQPGQSLTLIATANQGSEATYESGFVIDKFPISRPNLTFSTLTVSNMSPEDSSIYLCSVADRANQPQHFGDGTRLSIL.

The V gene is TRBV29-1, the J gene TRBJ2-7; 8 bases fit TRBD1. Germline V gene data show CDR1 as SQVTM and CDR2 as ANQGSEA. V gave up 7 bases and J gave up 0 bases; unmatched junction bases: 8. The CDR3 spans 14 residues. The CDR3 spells CSAKTGVSSYEQYF. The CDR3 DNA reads TGCAGCGCCAAGACAGGGGTGAGCTCCTACGAGCAGTACTTC.

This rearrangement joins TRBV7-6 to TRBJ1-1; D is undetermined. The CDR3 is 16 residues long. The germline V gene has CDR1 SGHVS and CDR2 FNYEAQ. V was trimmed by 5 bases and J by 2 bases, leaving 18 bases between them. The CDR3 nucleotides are TGTGCCAGCAGCCCTGGAGTGAGTCAGCGCAACACTGAAGCTTTCTTT. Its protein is CASSPGVSQRNTEAFF.

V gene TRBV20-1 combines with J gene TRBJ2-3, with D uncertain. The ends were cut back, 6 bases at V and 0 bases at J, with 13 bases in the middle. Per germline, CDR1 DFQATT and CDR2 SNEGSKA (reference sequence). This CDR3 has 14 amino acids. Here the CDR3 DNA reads TGCAGTGCGCCGAACCCTTCTAGCACAGATACGCAGTATTTT. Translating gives CSAPNPSSTDTQYF.

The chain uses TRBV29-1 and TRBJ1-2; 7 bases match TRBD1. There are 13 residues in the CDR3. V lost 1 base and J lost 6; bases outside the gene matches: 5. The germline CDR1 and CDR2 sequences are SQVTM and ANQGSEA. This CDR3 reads CSVEVGGGDGYTF. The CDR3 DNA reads TGCAGCGTTGAAGTAGGGGGCGGAGATGGCTACACCTTC.

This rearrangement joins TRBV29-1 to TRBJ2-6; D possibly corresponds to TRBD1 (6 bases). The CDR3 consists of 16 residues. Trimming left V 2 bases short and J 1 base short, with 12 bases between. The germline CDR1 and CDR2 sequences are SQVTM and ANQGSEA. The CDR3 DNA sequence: TGCAGCGTTGAAAGGCCAGGGGTATCTGGGGCCAACGTCCTGACTTTC. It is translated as CSVERPGVSGANVLTF.

The chain's CDR3 is CSVVALGGNTIYF. DNA for the CDR3: TGCAGCGTGGTGGCCCTGGGGGGAAACACCATATATTTT. The chain links TRBV29-1 to TRBJ1-3, with unresolved D. Per the germline V gene, CDR1 is SQVTM and CDR2 is ANQGSEA. Trimming left V 6 bases short and J 4 bases short, with 13 bases between. The CDR3 totals 13 residues.

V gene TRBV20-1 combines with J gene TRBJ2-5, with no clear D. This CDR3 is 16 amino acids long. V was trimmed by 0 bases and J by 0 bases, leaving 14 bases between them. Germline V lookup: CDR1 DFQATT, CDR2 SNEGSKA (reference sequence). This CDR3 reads CSARENYVVNQETQYF. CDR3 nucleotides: TGCAGTGCTAGAGAGAATTATGTGGTTAACCAAGAGACCCAGTACTTC.

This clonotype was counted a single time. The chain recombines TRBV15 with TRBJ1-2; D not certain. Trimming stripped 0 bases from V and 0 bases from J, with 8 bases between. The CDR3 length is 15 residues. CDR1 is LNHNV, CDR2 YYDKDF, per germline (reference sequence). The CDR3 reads CATSRDVGANYGYTF. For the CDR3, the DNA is TGTGCCACCAGCAGAGATGTGGGAGCTAACTATGGCTACACCTTC.

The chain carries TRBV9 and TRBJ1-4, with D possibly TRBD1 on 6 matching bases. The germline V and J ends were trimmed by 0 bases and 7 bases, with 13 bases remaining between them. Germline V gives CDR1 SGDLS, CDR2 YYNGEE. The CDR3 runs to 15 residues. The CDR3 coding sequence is TGTGCCAGCAGCGTAGCTCAGGGGAAAGGTGAAAAACTGTTTTTT. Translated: CASSVAQGKGEKLFF.

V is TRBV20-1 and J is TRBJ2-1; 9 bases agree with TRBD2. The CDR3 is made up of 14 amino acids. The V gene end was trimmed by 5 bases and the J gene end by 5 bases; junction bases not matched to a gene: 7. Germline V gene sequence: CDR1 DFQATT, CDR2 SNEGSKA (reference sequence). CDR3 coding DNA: TGCAGTGCTCTCCCTATAGCGGGGGACAATGAGCAGTTCTTC. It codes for CSALPIAGDNEQFF.

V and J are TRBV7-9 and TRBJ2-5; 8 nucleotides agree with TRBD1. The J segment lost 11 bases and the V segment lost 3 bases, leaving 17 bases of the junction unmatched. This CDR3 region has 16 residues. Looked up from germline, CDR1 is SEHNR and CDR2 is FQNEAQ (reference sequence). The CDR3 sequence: CASSFIGTGGWDEQYF. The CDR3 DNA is TGTGCCAGCAGCTTTATCGGGACAGGTGGGTGGGATGAGCAGTACTTC. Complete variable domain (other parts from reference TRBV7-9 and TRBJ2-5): DTGVSQNPRHKITKRGQNVTFRCDPISEHNRLYWYRQTLGQGPEFLTYFQNEAQLEKSRLLSDRFSAERPKGSFSTLEIQRTEQGDSAMYLCASSFIGTGGWDEQYFGPGTRLLVL.

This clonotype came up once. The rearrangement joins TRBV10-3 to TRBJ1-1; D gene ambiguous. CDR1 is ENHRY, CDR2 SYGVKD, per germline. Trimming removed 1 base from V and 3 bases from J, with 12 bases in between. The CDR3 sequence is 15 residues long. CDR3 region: CAISEFEGGYTEAFF. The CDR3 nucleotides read TGTGCCATCAGTGAGTTCGAGGGTGGATACACTGAAGCTTTCTTT.

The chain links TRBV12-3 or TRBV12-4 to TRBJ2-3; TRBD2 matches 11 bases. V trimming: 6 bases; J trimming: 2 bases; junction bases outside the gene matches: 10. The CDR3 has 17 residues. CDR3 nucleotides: TGTGCCAGCAGCGACCCCCAGGGACTAGCGGACACAGATACGCAGTATTTT. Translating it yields CASSDPQGLADTDTQYF.

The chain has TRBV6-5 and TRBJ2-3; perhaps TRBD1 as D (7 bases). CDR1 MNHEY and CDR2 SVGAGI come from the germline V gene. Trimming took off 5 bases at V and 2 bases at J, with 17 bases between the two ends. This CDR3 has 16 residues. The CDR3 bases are TGTGCCAGCAGTCAACTTGGGGGGACAGCCACAGATACGCAGTATTTT. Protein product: CASSQLGGTATDTQYF.